This T cell receptor beta chain comes out of a study of CD8+ T cells in alopecia areata. This clone was seen only once. Its antigen is unidentified. The ends were cut back, 7 bases at V and 8 bases at J, with 12 bases in the middle. The CDR3 sequence is 13 residues long. Germline-derived CDR1 and CDR2 are SGHAT and FQNNGV. Treatment here: oral pan-JAK inhibitor, 5-10 mg twice daily. Alopecia areata patients provided lesional scalp punch biopsies and peripheral blood, both collected for the study. Findings of the study overall: One nonresponder makes the tie between baseline CD8+ expansion and response uncertain.

The authors extracted RNA and reverse transcribed it into cDNA as the sequencing template. Clones were read by immunoSEQ multiplex PCR, and TCRdb kept only the in-frame ones, dropping some. The sample yields roughly 170,000 clones, roughly 62% seen once. J is TRBJ1-6 and V is TRBV11-2, with D possibly TRBD1 on 6 matching bases. The sequence came from a human donor with alopecia areata. The sequenced sample was CD8+ T cells sorted from blood, obtained at week 24, from a patient treated with tofacitinib. CDR3 bases: TGTGCCAGCAATCAGGGGAGGGATTCACCCCTCCACTTT. It translates to CASNQGRDSPLHF.